A single TCR beta chain is shown here with its context. Clones were read by immunoSEQ multiplex PCR, and TCRdb kept only the in-frame ones, dropping some. The sample contains about 140,000 clones, nearly 95% of which appear only once. V was pared by 2 bases and J by 6 bases, with 8 bases of the junction left unmatched. CDR3 length: 16 amino acids. Per the germline V gene, CDR1 is MDHEN and CDR2 is SYDVKM. These data come from a study of T cell responses to AZD1222 COVID-19 vaccine. The receptor's source is an adult who received the AZD1222 COVID-19 vaccine. The starting material was peripheral blood, obtained 28 days after the second AZD1222 dose. The V gene is TRBV28, the J gene TRBJ2-2; 8 nucleotides line up with TRBD1. In nucleotides, the CDR3 is TGTGCCAGCAGTTTAGCAGGGGGCCCTTGGTCCGGGGAGCTGTTTTTT. Translating gives CASSLAGGPWSGELFF.